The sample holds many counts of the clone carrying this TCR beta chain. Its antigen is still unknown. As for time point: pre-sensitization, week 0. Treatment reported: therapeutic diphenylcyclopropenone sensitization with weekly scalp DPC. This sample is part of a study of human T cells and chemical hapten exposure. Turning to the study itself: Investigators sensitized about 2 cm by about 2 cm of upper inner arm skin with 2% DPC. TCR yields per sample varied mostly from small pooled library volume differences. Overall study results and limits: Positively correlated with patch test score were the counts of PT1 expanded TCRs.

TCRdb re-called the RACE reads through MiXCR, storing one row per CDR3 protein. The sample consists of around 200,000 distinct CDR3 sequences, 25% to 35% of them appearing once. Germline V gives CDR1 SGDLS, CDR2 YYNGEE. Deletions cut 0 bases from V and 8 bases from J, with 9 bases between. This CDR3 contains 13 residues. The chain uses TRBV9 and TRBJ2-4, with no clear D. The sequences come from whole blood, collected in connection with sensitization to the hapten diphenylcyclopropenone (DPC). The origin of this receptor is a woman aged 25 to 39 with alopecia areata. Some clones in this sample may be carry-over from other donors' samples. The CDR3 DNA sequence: TGTGCCAGCAGCGTAGCCAACGGCCACATTCAGTACTTC. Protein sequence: CASSVANGHIQYF.